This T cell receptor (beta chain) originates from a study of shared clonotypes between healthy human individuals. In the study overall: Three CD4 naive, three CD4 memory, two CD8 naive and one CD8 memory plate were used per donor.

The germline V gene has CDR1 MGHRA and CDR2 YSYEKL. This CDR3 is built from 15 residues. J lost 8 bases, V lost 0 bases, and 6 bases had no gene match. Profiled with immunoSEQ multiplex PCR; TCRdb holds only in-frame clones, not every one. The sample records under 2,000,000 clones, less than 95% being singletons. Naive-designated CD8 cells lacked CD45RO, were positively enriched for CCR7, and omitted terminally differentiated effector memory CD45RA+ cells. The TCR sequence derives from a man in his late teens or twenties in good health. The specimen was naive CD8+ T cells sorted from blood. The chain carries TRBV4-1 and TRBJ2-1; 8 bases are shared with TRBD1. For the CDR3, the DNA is TGCGCCAGCAGCCAAGACTTCGGACAGGGAGATGAGCAGTTCTTC. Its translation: CASSQDFGQGDEQFF.